The 17 T cell receptor beta chains listed next were all sequenced from one sample in a study of OX40 agonist ivuxolimab in advanced cancers. Produced via immunoSEQ multiplex PCR; TCRdb's table is partial and in-frame only. The sample lists around 76,000 clones, approximately 88% occurring once. Sequences were derived from CD4+ or CD8+ T cells sorted from blood, sampled in a trial of the OX40 agonist ivuxolimab. Receptors originate from an adult with an advanced solid tumor such as melanoma, head and neck, liver or kidney cancer.

The chain carries TRBV27 and TRBJ2-1; tentatively, D is TRBD2 (6 bases). V gave up 3 bases and J gave up 8 bases, with 11 bases separating them. Germline CDR1 is MNHEY and CDR2 is SMNVEV (reference sequence). This CDR3 has 13 residues. The CDR3 DNA sequence: TGTGCCAGCAGTTTCCTAGCGTCGGATGAGCAGTTCTTC. This encodes CASSFLASDEQFF.

The gene calls are TRBV2 and TRBJ1-1; possible D gene TRBD1, 6 bases. CDR3 length: 13 amino acids. V gave up 5 bases and J gave up 1 base, with 8 bases separating them. Germline lookup yields CDR1 SNHLY and CDR2 FYNNEI. This CDR3 reads CASSYRENTEAFF. CDR3 DNA sequence: TGTGCCAGCAGTTACAGGGAGAACACTGAAGCTTTCTTT. The complete variable domain, with remaining parts taken from reference TRBV2 and TRBJ1-1, reads EPEVTQTPSHQVTQMGQEVILRCVPISNHLYFYWYRQILGQKVEFLVSFYNNEISEKSEIFDDQFSVERPDGSNFTLKIRSTKLEDSAMYFCASSYRENTEAFFGQGTRLTVV.

V gene TRBV21-1 combines with J gene TRBJ2-7; TRBD1 was called by the table and not checked on the DNA. TRBV21-1 is deemed a pseudogene. This CDR3 comprises 14 residues. CDR3 region: CASSRGQAMYEQYF. For the CDR3, the DNA is TGTGCCAGCAGCAGGGGACAGGCCATGTACGAGCAGTACTTC.

This clone has more than one count but fewer than ten. The J gene is TRBJ1-4, the V gene TRBV6-6; no definite D call. Germline loops: CDR1 MNHNY, CDR2 SVGAGI (reference sequence). V was pared by 6 bases and J by 3 bases, with 14 bases between. CDR3 length: 15 amino acids. CDR3 nucleotides: TGTGCCAGCAGCACGCAGGAGGGCCCTAATGAAAAACTGTTTTTT. Protein product: CASSTQEGPNEKLFF.

In its sample, this clone was seen a few times. This rearrangement joins TRBV19 to TRBJ1-2; D unclear. Trimming removed 2 bases at V and 3 bases at J, with 10 bases between. This CDR3 region has 14 residues. Germline V gene data show CDR1 as LNHDA and CDR2 as SQIVND (reference sequence). The CDR3 nucleotides read TGTGCCAGTAGTATAACACAGAGCGACTATGGCTACACCTTC. Its translation is CASSITQSDYGYTF.

V and J are TRBV12-2 and TRBJ1-5; the D call TRBD1 from the table was never checked on the DNA. TRBV12-2 counts as a pseudogene. This CDR3 region has 17 residues. The CDR3 protein is CASRATQQGPKVQPQHF. DNA for the CDR3: TGTGCAAGTCGCGCGACCCAACAGGGGCCCAAGGTTCAGCCCCAGCATTTT.

This chain links TRBV28 with TRBJ2-7; 8 bases are a match to TRBD2. Germline lookup yields CDR1 MDHEN and CDR2 SYDVKM. V lost 7 bases and J lost 2; bases outside the gene matches: 13. The CDR3 is 16 residues long. In DNA, the CDR3 is TGTGCCAGCACCCCGGGGGGGGAAAGTGGTACCTACGAGCAGTACTTC. Its protein is CASTPGGESGTYEQYF.

The chain carries TRBV10-3 and TRBJ1-1, with D unclear. Trimming left V 5 bases short and J 0 bases short, with 10 bases between. Germline V lookup: CDR1 ENHRY, CDR2 SYGVKD. The CDR3 has 14 amino acids. The chain's CDR3 is CAISKALMNTEAFF. The DNA for the CDR3 is TGTGCCATCAGTAAGGCGCTTATGAACACTGAAGCTTTCTTT.

The gene calls are TRBV7-3 and TRBJ1-1; D remains unclear. Germline V lookup: CDR1 SGHTA, CDR2 FQGTGA. The CDR3 loop spans 13 amino acids. The ends were cut back, 6 bases at V and 6 bases at J, with 14 bases in the middle. The CDR3 DNA sequence: TGTGCCAGCAGTTCGATTCGGGGAGCTGAAGCTTTCTTT. It codes for CASSSIRGAEAFF.

The chain carries TRBV5-8 and TRBJ2-2; no clear D gene. Trimming stripped 4 bases from V and 9 bases from J, with 7 bases between. CDR3 length: 11 amino acids. CDR1 and CDR2 (germline): SGHTS, YDEGEE. The CDR3 sequence: CASSRRRELFF. CDR3 coding DNA: TGTGCCAGCAGCCGCAGGAGGGAGCTGTTTTTT.

The rearrangement links TRBV2 to TRBJ2-2, with 8 bases that match TRBD1. CDR3 length: 15 amino acids. With 5 bases clipped from V and 4 bases from J, the junction kept 6 bases outside the gene matches. The germline gives CDR1 SNHLY, CDR2 FYNNEI. DNA for the CDR3: TGTGCCAGCAGTAACCAGGGGGCTTCCACCGGGGAGCTGTTTTTT. Translated: CASSNQGASTGELFF.

This rearrangement joins TRBV28 to TRBJ1-5; TRBD1 might be the D (5 bases). Germline values: CDR1 MDHEN, CDR2 SYDVKM. Trimming removed 6 bases at V and 5 bases at J, with 17 bases between. This CDR3 has 15 amino acids. This chain's CDR3 is CASSRQGLGDQPQHF. The DNA for the CDR3 is TGTGCCAGCAGCCGCCAGGGTTTAGGGGATCAGCCCCAGCATTTT.

The chain combines TRBV7-9 with TRBJ1-2; possibly TRBD1 for D (6 bases). This CDR3 comprises 13 residues. V shed 7 bases and J shed 7 bases, with 16 bases lying between them. From germline, CDR1 is SEHNR and CDR2 FQNEAQ (reference sequence). In DNA, the CDR3 is TGTGCCAGCATCAACAGGGAAATGGGTGGCTACACCTTC. Its protein product is CASINREMGGYTF.

V usage is TRBV15 and J usage is TRBJ2-2; D may be TRBD2 (5 bases). The CDR3 is 15 amino acids. Germline V gene data show CDR1 as LNHNV and CDR2 as YYDKDF (reference sequence). V was pared by 6 bases and J by 0 bases, with 11 bases between. CDR3 sequence reads: CATSPDWSNTGELFF. CDR3 DNA sequence: TGTGCCACCAGTCCGGACTGGTCGAACACCGGGGAGCTGTTTTTT.

The J gene is TRBJ1-1, the V gene TRBV6-1; tentatively, D is TRBD1 (5 bases). Germline lookup yields CDR1 MNHNS and CDR2 SASEGT. This CDR3 spans 14 amino acids. Trimming removed 7 bases at V and 1 base at J, with 13 bases between. CDR3 amino acids: CASTKRRGNTEAFF. CDR3 nucleotide sequence: TGTGCCAGCACCAAACGGAGGGGGAACACTGAAGCTTTCTTT.

J is TRBJ2-1 and V is TRBV18, with TRBD1 as a possible D gene (5 bases). Germline V gene data show CDR1 as KGHSH and CDR2 as LQKENI. This CDR3 is 15 amino acids long. V lost 0 bases, J lost 3 bases, and 9 bases lay in between. The CDR3 DNA reads as TGTGCCAGCTCACCACCGGACAATTTCTACAATGAGCAGTTCTTC. Translating it yields CASSPPDNFYNEQFF.

The V gene is TRBV28, the J gene TRBJ1-5; 8 positions agree with TRBD1. The V segment lost 7 bases and the J segment 6 bases; nucleotides outside the gene matches: 11. The CDR3 contains 15 residues. From germline, CDR1 is MDHEN and CDR2 SYDVKM. CDR3 protein: CASKLPGGGSQPQHF. CDR3 bases: TGTGCCAGCAAACTCCCAGGGGGCGGGAGTCAGCCCCAGCATTTT.